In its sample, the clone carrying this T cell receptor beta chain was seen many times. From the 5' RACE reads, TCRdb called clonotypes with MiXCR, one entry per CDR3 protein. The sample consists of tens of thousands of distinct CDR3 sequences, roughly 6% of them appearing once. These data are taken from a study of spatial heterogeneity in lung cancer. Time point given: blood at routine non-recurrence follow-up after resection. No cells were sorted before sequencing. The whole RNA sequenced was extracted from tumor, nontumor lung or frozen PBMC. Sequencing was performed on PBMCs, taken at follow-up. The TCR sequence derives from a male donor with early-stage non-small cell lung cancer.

CDR3 amino acids: CASSPTGYGTEAFF. The CDR3 coding sequence is TGTGCCAGCTCACCGACAGGGTATGGAACTGAAGCTTTCTTT. V gene TRBV18 combines with J gene TRBJ1-1; 7 positions match TRBD1. This CDR3 spans 14 amino acids. Germline loops: CDR1 KGHSH, CDR2 LQKENI. V dropped 3 bases and J dropped 5; count of bases not matched to a gene: 6.